This TCR beta chain was documented in a study of shared clonotypes between healthy human individuals. CDR3 length equals 15 residues. Germline CDR1 SGHRS, CDR2 YFSETQ. The J segment lost 4 bases and the V segment lost 2 bases, leaving 5 bases of the junction unmatched. The sample holds many counts of this clone. This specimen includes other DNA sequences encoding the same CDR3. Produced via immunoSEQ multiplex PCR; TCRdb's table is partial and in-frame only. The sample carries more than 550,000 clones, 72% recorded once. Sequencing input: memory CD4+ T cells sorted from blood. Subset of the sample: CD45RA-negative fraction. The TCR sequence derives from a woman aged 25 to 39 in good health. V is TRBV5-1 and J is TRBJ2-1; 8 nucleotides align to TRBD2. The CDR3 spells CASSLDSGDYNEQFF. CDR3 in DNA: TGCGCCAGCAGCTTAGATAGCGGGGATTACAATGAGCAGTTCTTC.